This T cell receptor beta chain was found in a study of blood T cell repertoires in COVID-19. With V trimmed by 5 bases and J by 6 bases, 7 bases remained unmatched. Germline assignment: CDR1 LGHDT and CDR2 YNNKEL (reference sequence). The CDR3 extends over 15 amino acids. The table came from immunoSEQ multiplex PCR; TCRdb's copy has only in-frame clones and leaves some out. The sample holds about 440,000 clones, 90% seen once. The TCR comes from a man younger than 35 who had recovered from COVID-19. The chain couples TRBV3-1 (or the pseudogene TRBV3-2) to TRBJ2-3, with TRBD2 matching 11 bases. The specimen was PBMCs or T cells enriched from blood (not recorded which). The CDR3: CASSTTSGSVDTQYF. The CDR3 nucleotides are TGTGCCAGCAGCACTACTAGCGGGAGTGTGGATACGCAGTATTTT.